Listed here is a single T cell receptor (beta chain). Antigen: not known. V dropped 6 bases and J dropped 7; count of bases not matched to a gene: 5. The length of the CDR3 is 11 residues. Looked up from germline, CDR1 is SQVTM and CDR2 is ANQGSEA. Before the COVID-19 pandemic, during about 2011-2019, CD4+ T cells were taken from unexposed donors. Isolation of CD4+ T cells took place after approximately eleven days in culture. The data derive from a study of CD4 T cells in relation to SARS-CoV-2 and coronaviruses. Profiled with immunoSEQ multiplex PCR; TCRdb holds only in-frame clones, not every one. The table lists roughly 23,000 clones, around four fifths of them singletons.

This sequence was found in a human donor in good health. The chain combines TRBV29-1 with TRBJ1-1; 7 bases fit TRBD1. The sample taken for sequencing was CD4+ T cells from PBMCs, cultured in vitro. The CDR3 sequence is CSVAGGSEAFF. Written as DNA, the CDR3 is TGCAGCGTCGCAGGGGGTAGTGAAGCTTTCTTT.